The T cell receptor beta chain under discussion was sequenced for a study of blood T cell repertoires in COVID-19. It was during active infection that Seattle patients were enrolled and then longitudinally followed. The method was immunoSEQ multiplex PCR; TCRdb's version includes in-frame clones alone and lacks a portion of them. The table has hundreds of thousands of clones, 85% to 90% seen once. This CDR3 has 18 amino acids. Germline loops: CDR1 MNHEY, CDR2 SVGEGT. Trimming cost V 2 bases and J 0 bases, with 20 bases left between them. This receptor was identified in a woman younger than 45 with COVID-19, enrolled during active disease. The source material was peripheral blood. This chain joins TRBV6-2 or TRBV6-3 and TRBJ2-7, with D possibly matching TRBD2 (5 bases). The CDR3 nucleotides read TGTGCCAGCAGTTACCCACCGGGAAGCCAGAACATCTCCTACGAGCAGTACTTC. This codes for CASSYPPGSQNISYEQYF.